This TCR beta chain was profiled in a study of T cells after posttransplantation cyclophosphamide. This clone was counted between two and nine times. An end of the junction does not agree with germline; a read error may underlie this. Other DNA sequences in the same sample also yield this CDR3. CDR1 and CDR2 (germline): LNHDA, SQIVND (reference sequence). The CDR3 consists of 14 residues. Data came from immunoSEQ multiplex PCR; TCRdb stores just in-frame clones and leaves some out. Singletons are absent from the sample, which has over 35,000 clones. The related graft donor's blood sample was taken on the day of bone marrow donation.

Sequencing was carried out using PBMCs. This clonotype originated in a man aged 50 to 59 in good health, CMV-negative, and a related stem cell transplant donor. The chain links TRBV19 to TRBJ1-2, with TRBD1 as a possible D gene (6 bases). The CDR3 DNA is TGTGCCAGTAGTCGTTACAGGGAGAATTATGGCTATACCTTC. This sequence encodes CASSRYRENYGYTF.